A single sample gave rise to the 15 T cell receptor beta chains below, sequenced in a study of blood T cell repertoires in COVID-19. Profiled with immunoSEQ multiplex PCR; TCRdb holds only in-frame clones, not every one. Altogether about 320,000 clones are present, about nine tenths being singletons, with the ten largest covering about 5%. The sequenced sample was PBMCs or T cells enriched from blood (not recorded which). Receptors were obtained from a man between 60 and 75 years old who had recovered from COVID-19.

The V call is TRBV9, the J call TRBJ1-2, with 7 positions matching TRBD1. Germline V gene data show CDR1 as SGDLS and CDR2 as YYNGEE. Trimming took 3 bases from V and 4 from J; bases not matched to a gene: 6. There are 14 residues in the CDR3. CDR3 DNA: TGTGCCAGCAGCGAGTCTGGACAGGCCTATGGCTACACCTTC. Amino acid sequence: CASSESGQAYGYTF.

The chain links TRBV6-2 or TRBV6-3 to TRBJ2-7, with 15 positions matching TRBD2. V lost 4 bases, J lost 0 bases, and 4 bases stayed unmatched. This CDR3 is 17 amino acids long. Per germline, CDR1 MNHEY and CDR2 SVGEGT. DNA of the CDR3: TGTGCCAGCAGTTCCGGACTAGCGGGAGGGGTCTCCTACGAGCAGTACTTC. Protein sequence: CASSSGLAGGVSYEQYF.

This clone appeared once. At one boundary the junction diverges from the germline segment, which might be a read error. V gene TRBV29-1 combines with J gene TRBJ2-7, with TRBD1 identical over 9 bases. This CDR3 spans 17 amino acids. Germline CDR1 SQVTM, CDR2 ANQGSEA. The CDR3 here is CSAEVGQGRGSSYEQYF. CDR3 coding DNA: TGCAGCGCTGAAGTGGGACAGGGTCGCGGGAGCTCCTACGAGCAGTACTTC.

The chain is built from TRBV6-2 or TRBV6-3 and TRBJ1-4; 9 bases are a match to TRBD1. The germline gives CDR1 MNHEY, CDR2 SVGEGT. After removal of 6 bases from V and 5 bases from J, the junction contained 7 bases not matched to a gene. There are 15 residues in the CDR3. The DNA of the CDR3 is TGTGCCAGCAGCCGCGCCGGGACAGGGAATGAAAAACTGTTTTTT. Protein product: CASSRAGTGNEKLFF.

The CDR3 region has the DNA TGCAGCGTTGAACTCCCCCAAGGCGGCAGGGTACACATGGGAGGCTATGGCTACACCTTC. This codes for CSVELPQGGRVHMGGYGYTF. J is TRBJ1-2 and V is TRBV29-1; D possibly corresponds to TRBD1 (5 bases). Germline V gene lookup returns CDR1 SQVTM and CDR2 ANQGSEA. This CDR3 contains 20 residues. Trimming cost V 2 bases and J 4 bases, with 32 bases left between them.

This clone is a singleton in its sample. V and J are TRBV5-6 and TRBJ2-1, with 10 bases aligning to TRBD2. Trimming took 5 bases from V and 9 from J; bases not matched to a gene: 11. CDR1 and CDR2 (germline): SGHDT, YYEEEE. The CDR3 loop spans 15 amino acids. Here the CDR3 DNA reads TGTGCCAGCAGTTCCGGGACTAGCGCCCTCGTTGAGCAGTTCTTC. Translation gives CASSSGTSALVEQFF.

The sample holds one count of this clone. The rearrangement uses TRBV2 and TRBJ2-5; D call uncertain. The CDR3 covers 14 residues. In germline, CDR1 is SNHLY, CDR2 FYNNEI. V lost 7 bases, J lost 4 bases, and 16 bases lay in between. CDR3 sequence reads: CASNIIGLRETQYF. The CDR3 DNA sequence: TGTGCCAGCAATATAATTGGGCTGCGAGAGACCCAGTACTTC. Combining the CDR3 with reference TRBV2 and TRBJ2-5 gives the whole variable domain EPEVTQTPSHQVTQMGQEVILRCVPISNHLYFYWYRQILGQKVEFLVSFYNNEISEKSEIFDDQFSVERPDGSNFTLKIRSTKLEDSAMYFCASNIIGLRETQYFGPGTRLLVL.

This clone was detected a few times. The J gene is TRBJ1-2, the V gene TRBV5-5; D is uncertain. This CDR3 contains 14 residues. From germline, CDR1 is SGHKS and CDR2 YYEKEE (reference sequence). Trimming took off 1 base at V and 0 bases at J, with 7 bases between the two ends. The CDR3: CASSLSPANYGYTF. CDR3 sequence (DNA): TGTGCCAGCAGCTTGTCCCCCGCTAACTATGGCTACACCTTC.

The chain is built from TRBV10-3 and TRBJ2-7; 9 nucleotides align to TRBD2. CDR1 and CDR2 from the germline V gene are ENHRY and SYGVKD. Trimming cost V 4 bases and J 3 bases; bases outside gene matches: 4. This CDR3 has 14 residues. This CDR3 is CAISVSSGNYEQYF. CDR3 nucleotide sequence: TGTGCCATCAGTGTCTCTAGCGGGAACTACGAGCAGTACTTC.

The chain combines TRBV3-1 (or the pseudogene TRBV3-2) with TRBJ1-4; 8 bases line up with TRBD1. The CDR3 is made up of 16 amino acids. CDR1 is LGHDT, CDR2 YNNKEL, per germline (reference sequence). J lost 7 bases, V lost 2 bases, and 9 bases had no gene match. CDR3 residues: CASSQFQGALGEKLFF. The CDR3 nucleotides read TGTGCCAGCAGCCAATTTCAGGGGGCATTGGGTGAAAAACTGTTTTTT.

The chain employs TRBV6-5 and TRBJ2-1; the D gene is possibly TRBD2 (5 bases). CDR1 is MNHEY, CDR2 SVGAGI, per germline. V lost 0 bases and J lost 6, with 12 bases in between. The CDR3 consists of 15 residues. The CDR3 nucleotides are TGTGCCAGCAGTTACTCAAGGGTTCTAGCCAATGAGCAGTTCTTC. Protein product: CASSYSRVLANEQFF.

V usage is TRBV6-5 and J usage is TRBJ2-5; TRBD2 matches at 8 bases. CDR3 size: 16 residues. Per the germline V gene, CDR1 is MNHEY and CDR2 is SVGAGI. The ends lost 2 bases at V and 2 bases at J; junction bases unmatched: 7. CDR3 sequence reads: CASSYSGSGGQETQYF. CDR3 nucleotide sequence: TGTGCCAGCAGTTACAGCGGGAGCGGAGGGCAAGAGACCCAGTACTTC.

V usage is TRBV15 and J usage is TRBJ2-5; D might be TRBD2 (6 bases). Looked up from germline, CDR1 is LNHNV and CDR2 is YYDKDF (reference sequence). Trimming removed 7 bases from V and 3 bases from J, with 12 bases in between. This CDR3 region has 13 residues. CDR3 in amino acids: CATTLSGEETQYF. DNA for the CDR3: TGTGCCACCACCCTCTCGGGGGAAGAGACCCAGTACTTC.

V and J are TRBV7-8 and TRBJ2-7, with D possibly TRBD1 on 5 matching bases. Germline-derived CDR1 and CDR2 are SGHVS and FQNEAQ. Trimming stripped 0 bases from V and 7 bases from J, with 10 bases between. The CDR3 extends over 13 amino acids. CDR3 nucleotides: TGTGCCAGCAGCTTAGCCCCGCGACAGGAGCAGTACTTC. Translating gives CASSLAPRQEQYF.

This clone has just one count. The genes are TRBV5-5 and TRBJ2-1; possible D gene TRBD1, 8 bases. Trimming took 4 bases from V and 7 from J, leaving 18 bases between them. Looked up from germline, CDR1 is SGHKS and CDR2 is YYEKEE (reference sequence). This CDR3 spans 15 amino acids. In DNA, the CDR3 is TGTGCCAGCAGCCCCCTCGGACAGGGACTAAATGAGCAGTTCTTC. It codes for CASSPLGQGLNEQFF.